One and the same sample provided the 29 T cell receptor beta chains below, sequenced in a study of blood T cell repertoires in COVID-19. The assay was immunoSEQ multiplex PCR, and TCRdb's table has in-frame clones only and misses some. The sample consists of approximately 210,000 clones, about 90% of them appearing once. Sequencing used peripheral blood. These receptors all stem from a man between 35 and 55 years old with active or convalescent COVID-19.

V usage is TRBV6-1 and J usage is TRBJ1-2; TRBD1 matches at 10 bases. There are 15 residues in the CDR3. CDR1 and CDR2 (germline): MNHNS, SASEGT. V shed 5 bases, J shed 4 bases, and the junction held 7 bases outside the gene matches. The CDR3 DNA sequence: TGTGCCAGCAGTTCCGGACAGGGGGATCCCTATGGCTACACCTTC. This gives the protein CASSSGQGDPYGYTF.

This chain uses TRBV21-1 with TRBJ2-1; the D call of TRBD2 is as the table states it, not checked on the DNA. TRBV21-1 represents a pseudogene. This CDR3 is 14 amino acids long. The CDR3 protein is CASSKAGGNNEQFF. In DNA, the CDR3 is TGTGCCAGCAGCAAAGCGGGAGGGAATAATGAGCAGTTCTTC.

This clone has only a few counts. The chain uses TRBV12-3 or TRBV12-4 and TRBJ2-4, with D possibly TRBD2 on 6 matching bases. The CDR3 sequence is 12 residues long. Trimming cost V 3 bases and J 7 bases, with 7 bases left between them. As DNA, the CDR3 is TGTGCCAGCAGTTTGGCGGGGAACATTCAGTACTTC. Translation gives CASSLAGNIQYF.

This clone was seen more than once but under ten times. The CDR3 loop is CASSLATGADEKLFF. Written as DNA, the CDR3 is TGTGCCAGCAGCTTAGCCACTGGGGCGGATGAAAAACTGTTTTTT. This chain links TRBV7-9 with TRBJ1-4; D perhaps matches TRBD1 (5 bases). Germline V gene sequence: CDR1 SEHNR, CDR2 FQNEAQ (reference sequence). The CDR3 spans 15 residues. V was pared by 0 bases and J by 6 bases, with 11 bases between.

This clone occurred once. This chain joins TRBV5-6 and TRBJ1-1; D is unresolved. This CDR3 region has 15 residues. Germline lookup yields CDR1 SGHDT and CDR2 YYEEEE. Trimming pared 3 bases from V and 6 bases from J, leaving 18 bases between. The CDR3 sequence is CASSSPGPGGSEAFF. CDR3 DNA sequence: TGTGCCAGCAGCTCTCCGGGTCCGGGAGGGTCTGAAGCTTTCTTT. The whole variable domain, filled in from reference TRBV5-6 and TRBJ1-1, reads DAGVTQSPTHLIKTRGQQVTLRCSPKSGHDTVSWYQQALGQGPQFIFQYYEEEERQRGNFPDRFSGHQFPNYSSELNVNALLLGDSALYLCASSSPGPGGSEAFFGQGTRLTVV.

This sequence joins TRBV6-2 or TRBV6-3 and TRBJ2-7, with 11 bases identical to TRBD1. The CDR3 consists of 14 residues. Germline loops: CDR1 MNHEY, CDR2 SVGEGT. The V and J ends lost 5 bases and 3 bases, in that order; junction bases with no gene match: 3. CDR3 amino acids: CASSTGTGGYEQYF. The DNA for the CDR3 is TGTGCCAGCAGTACCGGGACAGGGGGCTACGAGCAGTACTTC.

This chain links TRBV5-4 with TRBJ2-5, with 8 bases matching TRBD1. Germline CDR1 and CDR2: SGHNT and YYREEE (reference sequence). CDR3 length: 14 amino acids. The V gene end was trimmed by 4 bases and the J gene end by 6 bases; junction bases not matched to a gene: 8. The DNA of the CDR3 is TGTGCCAGCAGCCTAGGACAGGGCAAGAAGACCCAGTACTTC. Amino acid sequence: CASSLGQGKKTQYF.

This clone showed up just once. The CDR3 region has the DNA TGTGCCAGCAGCTGGAAGAGGGGGACACATAACACTGAAGCTTTCTTT. It specifies CASSWKRGTHNTEAFF. The chain couples TRBV5-4 to TRBJ1-1; D may be TRBD1 (6 bases). CDR3 length: 16 residues. The germline V gene has CDR1 SGHNT and CDR2 YYREEE (reference sequence). V lost 3 bases and J 2 bases, leaving 17 bases between the germline ends.

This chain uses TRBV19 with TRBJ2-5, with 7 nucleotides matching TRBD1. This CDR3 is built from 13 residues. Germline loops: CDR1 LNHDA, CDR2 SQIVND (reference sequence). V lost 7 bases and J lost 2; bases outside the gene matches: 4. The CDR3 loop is CASKGRGQETQYF. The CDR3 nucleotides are TGTGCCAGTAAGGGCAGGGGGCAAGAGACCCAGTACTTC.

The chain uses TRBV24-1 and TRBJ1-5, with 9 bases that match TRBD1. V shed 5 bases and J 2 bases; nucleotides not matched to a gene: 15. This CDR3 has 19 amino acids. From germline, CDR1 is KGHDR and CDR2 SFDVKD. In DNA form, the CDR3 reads TGTGCCACCAGTGTCCCGTGGGGACAGGGTACGGTCGGCAATCAGCCCCAGCATTTT. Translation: CATSVPWGQGTVGNQPQHF.

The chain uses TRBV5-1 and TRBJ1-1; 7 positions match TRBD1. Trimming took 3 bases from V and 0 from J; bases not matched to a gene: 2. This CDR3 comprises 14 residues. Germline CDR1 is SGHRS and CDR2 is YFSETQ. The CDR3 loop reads CASSSTGMNTEAFF. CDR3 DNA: TGCGCCAGCAGCTCGACAGGGATGAACACTGAAGCTTTCTTT.

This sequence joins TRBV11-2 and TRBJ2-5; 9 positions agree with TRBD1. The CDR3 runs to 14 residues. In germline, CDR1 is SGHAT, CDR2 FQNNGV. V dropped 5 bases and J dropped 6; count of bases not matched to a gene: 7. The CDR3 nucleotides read TGTGCCAGCAGCGCACAGGGGGCAGCGAAGACCCAGTACTTC. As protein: CASSAQGAAKTQYF. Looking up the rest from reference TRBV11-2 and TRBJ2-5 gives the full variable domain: EAGVAQSPRYKIIEKRQSVAFWCNPISGHATLYWYQQILGQGPKLLIQFQNNGVVDDSQLPKDRFSAERLKGVDSTLKIQPAKLEDSAVYLCASSAQGAAKTQYFGPGTRLLVL.

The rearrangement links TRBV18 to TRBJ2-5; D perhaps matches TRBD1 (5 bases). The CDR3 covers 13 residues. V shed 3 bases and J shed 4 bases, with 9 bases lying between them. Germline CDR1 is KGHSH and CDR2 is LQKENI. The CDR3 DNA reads TGTGCCAGCTCACCTTCAGGGCGAGAGACCCAGTACTTC. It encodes CASSPSGRETQYF.

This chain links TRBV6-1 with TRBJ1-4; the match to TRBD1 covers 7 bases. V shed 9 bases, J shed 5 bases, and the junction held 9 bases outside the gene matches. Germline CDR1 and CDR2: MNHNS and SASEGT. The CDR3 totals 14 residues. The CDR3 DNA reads TGTGCCAGTAGTCCAGGGGGGCGGAATGAAAAACTGTTTTTT. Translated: CASSPGGRNEKLFF.

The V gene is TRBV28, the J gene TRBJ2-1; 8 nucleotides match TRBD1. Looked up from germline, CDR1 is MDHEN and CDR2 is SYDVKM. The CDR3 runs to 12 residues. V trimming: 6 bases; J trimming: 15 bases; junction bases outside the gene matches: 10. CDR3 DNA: TGTGCCAGCAGGGGACAGGACGGGGTTACGTTCTTC. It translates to CASRGQDGVTFF.

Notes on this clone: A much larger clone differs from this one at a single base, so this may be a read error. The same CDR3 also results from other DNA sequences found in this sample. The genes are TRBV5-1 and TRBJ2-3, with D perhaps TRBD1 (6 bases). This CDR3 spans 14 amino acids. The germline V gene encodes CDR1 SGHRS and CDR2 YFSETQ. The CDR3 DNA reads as TGCGCCAGTACGCCAGGGGCCTCCACAGATACGCAATATTTT. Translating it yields CASTPGASTDTQYF.

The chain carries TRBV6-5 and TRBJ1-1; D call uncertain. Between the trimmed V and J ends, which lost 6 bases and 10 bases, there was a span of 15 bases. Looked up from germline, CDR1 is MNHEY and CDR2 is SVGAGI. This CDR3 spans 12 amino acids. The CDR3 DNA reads TGTGCCAGCAGGGATAGGTCCCAGCGAGCTTTCTTT. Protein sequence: CASRDRSQRAFF.

The CDR3 coding sequence is TGTGCCAGCAGCTCCGGACAGGGGCTCCACTTT. This encodes CASSSGQGLHF. The chain has TRBV5-6 and TRBJ1-6; 9 nucleotides line up with TRBD1. V dropped 3 bases and J dropped 16; count of bases not matched to a gene: 2. Germline loops: CDR1 SGHDT, CDR2 YYEEEE. This CDR3 is 11 amino acids long.

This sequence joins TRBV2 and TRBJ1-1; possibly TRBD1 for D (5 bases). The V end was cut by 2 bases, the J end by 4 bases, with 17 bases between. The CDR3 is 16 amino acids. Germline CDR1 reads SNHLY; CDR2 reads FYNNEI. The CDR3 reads CASSETRVKVGTEAFF. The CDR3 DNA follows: TGTGCCAGCAGTGAAACCAGGGTGAAGGTCGGCACTGAAGCTTTCTTT.

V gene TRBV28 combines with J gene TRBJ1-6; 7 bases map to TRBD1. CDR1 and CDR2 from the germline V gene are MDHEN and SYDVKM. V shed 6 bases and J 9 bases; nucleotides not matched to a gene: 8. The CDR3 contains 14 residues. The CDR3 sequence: CASRDRVGGSPLHF. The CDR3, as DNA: TGTGCCAGCAGAGACAGGGTGGGAGGTTCACCCCTCCACTTT.

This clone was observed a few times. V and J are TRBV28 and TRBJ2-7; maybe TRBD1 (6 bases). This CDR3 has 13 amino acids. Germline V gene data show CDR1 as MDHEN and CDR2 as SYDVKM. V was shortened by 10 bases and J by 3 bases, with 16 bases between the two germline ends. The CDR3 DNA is TGTGCCACCGCGACCCAAGGGGGCTACGAGCAGTACTTC. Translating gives CATATQGGYEQYF.

CDR3 region: CASSPTSGYEQYF. The CDR3 DNA is TGTGCCAGCAGCCCGACTAGCGGGTACGAGCAGTACTTC. V gene TRBV5-6 combines with J gene TRBJ2-7, with 10 bases aligning to TRBD2. The CDR3 extends over 13 amino acids. CDR1 and CDR2 (germline): SGHDT, YYEEEE. After removal of 4 bases from V and 4 bases from J, the junction contained 2 bases not matched to a gene.

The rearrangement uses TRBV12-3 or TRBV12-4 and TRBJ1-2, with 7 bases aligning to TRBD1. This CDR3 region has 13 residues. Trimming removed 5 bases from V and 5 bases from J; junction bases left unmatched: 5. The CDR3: CASSTGTAYGYTF. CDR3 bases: TGTGCCAGCAGTACCGGGACAGCTTATGGCTACACCTTC.

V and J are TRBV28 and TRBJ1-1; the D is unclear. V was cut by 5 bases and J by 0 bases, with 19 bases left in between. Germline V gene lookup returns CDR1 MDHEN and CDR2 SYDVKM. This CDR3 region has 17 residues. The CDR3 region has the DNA TGTGCCAGCAGTCCGGGTTACGCGGGTACACTGAACACTGAAGCTTTCTTT. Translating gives CASSPGYAGTLNTEAFF.

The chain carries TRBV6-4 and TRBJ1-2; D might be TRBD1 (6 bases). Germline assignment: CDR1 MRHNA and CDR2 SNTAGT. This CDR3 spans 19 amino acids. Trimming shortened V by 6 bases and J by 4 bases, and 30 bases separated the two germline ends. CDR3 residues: CASSRNHWSTGNSSYGYTF. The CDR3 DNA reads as TGTGCCAGCAGCCGAAACCATTGGTCGACAGGCAACTCCTCCTATGGCTACACCTTC.

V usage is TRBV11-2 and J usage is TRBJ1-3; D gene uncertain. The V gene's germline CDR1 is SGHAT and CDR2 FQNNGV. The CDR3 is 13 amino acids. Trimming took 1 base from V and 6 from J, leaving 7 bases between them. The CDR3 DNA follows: TGTGCCAGCAGCTTAGCGAGGGTAAACACCATATATTTT. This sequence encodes CASSLARVNTIYF.

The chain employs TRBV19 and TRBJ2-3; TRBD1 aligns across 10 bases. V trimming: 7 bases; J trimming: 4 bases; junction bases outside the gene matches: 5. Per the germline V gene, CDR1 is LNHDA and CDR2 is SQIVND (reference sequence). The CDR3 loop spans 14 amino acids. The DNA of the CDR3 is TGTGCCAGTACGAGGACAGGGGGGGCAGATACGCAGTATTTT. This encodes CASTRTGGADTQYF.

In DNA form, the CDR3 reads TGTGCCACCAGCAGAAATAGGCGGTATTCCCAAGAGACCCAGTACTTC. This codes for CATSRNRRYSQETQYF. The J gene is TRBJ2-5, the V gene TRBV15; no reliable D call. Deletions cut 2 bases from V and 1 base from J, with 14 bases between. CDR3 size: 16 residues. In germline, CDR1 is LNHNV, CDR2 YYDKDF (reference sequence).

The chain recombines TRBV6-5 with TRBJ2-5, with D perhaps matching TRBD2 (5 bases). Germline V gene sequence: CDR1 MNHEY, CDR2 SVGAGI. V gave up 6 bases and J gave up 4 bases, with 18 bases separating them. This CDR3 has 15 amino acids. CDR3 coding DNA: TGTGCCAGCAGCACCCTATTTCGGGGTGCAGAGACCCAGTACTTC. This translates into CASSTLFRGAETQYF.